Reported below is one TCR beta chain. The antigen remains unidentified. Germline V lookup: CDR1 MNHNS, CDR2 SASEGT. CDR3 length: 16 residues. Trimming removed 2 bases from V and 3 bases from J, with 13 bases in between. The PCR had 60 Vbeta and 13 Jbeta primers. Authors' methods: An analysis that came later counted 70 million to 100 million unique TCR beta chains, 9 million to 12 million shared. The protocol was immunoSEQ multiplex PCR, while the TCRdb copy is restricted to in-frame clones and leaves out a portion. The DNA gave D and trimming, while V, J and clone size come from that table. The top ten hold less than 2% of the sample, which has 150,000 to 200,000 clones, roughly 73% seen once. This specimen comes from a study of cytomegalovirus exposure and HLA in healthy donors. About the study: Earlier sequencing of approximately 180 million T cells yielded 90 million to 140 million unique TCR beta sequences. Study findings and constraints: A later analysis reportedly identified an Asian-associated ancestry cluster as carrying fewer N-insertions than the approximately 670-donor mean.

Healthy bone marrow donors made up the donors. The chain joins TRBV6-1 to TRBJ2-2; maybe TRBD1 (5 bases). The sample comprised PBMCs. This sequence was found in a woman aged 30 to 39 in good health and CMV-seronegative. The CDR3 loop is CASSEYRGLDTGELFF. The CDR3 coding sequence is TGTGCCAGCAGTGAATATAGGGGCCTGGACACCGGGGAGCTGTTTTTT.